These T cell receptor beta chains were read from a single sample in a study of cytomegalovirus exposure and HLA in healthy donors. Assay used: immunoSEQ multiplex PCR; TCRdb lists only in-frame clones, some missing. The data hold some 45,000 clones, with around 69% observed a single time. The specimen sequenced was PBMCs. The receptor set was obtained from a woman younger than 45 in good health and CMV-seronegative. Each CDR3 is given without its conserved first and last residue. The D gene is left open where the match is weak.

CDR3: ASSYYTDTQY
D: NA
J: TRBJ2-3
V: TRBV7-2

CDR3: ASKWGGLDEQY
D: NA
J: TRBJ2-7
V: TRBV28

CDR3: ASSDSGRGRNEQF
D: TRBD1
J: TRBJ2-1
V: TRBV6-4

CDR3: AWRGQGKRNSPLH
D: TRBD1
J: TRBJ1-6
V: TRBV30

CDR3: ASSIARSTWEKLF
D: NA
J: TRBJ1-4
V: TRBV19

CDR3: ASSTDSLPQH
D: NA
J: TRBJ1-5
V: TRBV6-6

CDR3: ASSYHSSTGTRGEKLF
D: NA
J: TRBJ1-4
V: TRBV13

CDR3: ASSLAGGAYEQY
D: TRBD1
J: TRBJ2-7
V: TRBV5-6

CDR3: ASTPFLTPREGLEETDTQY
D: TRBD2
J: TRBJ2-3
V: TRBV2

CDR3: ASSLGPNREPQH
D: NA
J: TRBJ1-5
V: TRBV5-8

CDR3: ASSWTINEQF
D: NA
J: TRBJ2-1
V: TRBV7-8

CDR3: ASSFRLAGVNEQF
D: TRBD2
J: TRBJ2-1
V: TRBV7-6

CDR3: ASSFNNEQF
D: NA
J: TRBJ2-1
V: TRBV5-4

CDR3: ASRPGQGTNEQF
D: TRBD1
J: TRBJ2-1
V: TRBV6-5

CDR3: SVDDPHSPGLWLQY
D: NA
J: TRBJ2-3
V: TRBV29-1

CDR3: ASSLQLAGETQY
D: NA
J: TRBJ2-5
V: TRBV5-1

CDR3: ASSYMRQETQY
D: NA
J: TRBJ2-5
V: TRBV6-5

CDR3: ASSHGDSYEQY
D: TRBD1
J: TRBJ2-7
V: TRBV5-4

CDR3: TTARTGGTEAF
D: NA
J: TRBJ1-1
V: TRBV29-1

CDR3: ASSLGLDWSNQPQH
D: NA
J: TRBJ1-5
V: TRBV28

CDR3: AWNSRRTSGTNTGELF
D: TRBD2
J: TRBJ2-2
V: TRBV30

CDR3: ASRPTGTGCRESYEQY
D: NA
J: TRBJ2-7
V: TRBV12-2

CDR3: AWSWGRGKTQY
D: NA
J: TRBJ2-5
V: TRBV30